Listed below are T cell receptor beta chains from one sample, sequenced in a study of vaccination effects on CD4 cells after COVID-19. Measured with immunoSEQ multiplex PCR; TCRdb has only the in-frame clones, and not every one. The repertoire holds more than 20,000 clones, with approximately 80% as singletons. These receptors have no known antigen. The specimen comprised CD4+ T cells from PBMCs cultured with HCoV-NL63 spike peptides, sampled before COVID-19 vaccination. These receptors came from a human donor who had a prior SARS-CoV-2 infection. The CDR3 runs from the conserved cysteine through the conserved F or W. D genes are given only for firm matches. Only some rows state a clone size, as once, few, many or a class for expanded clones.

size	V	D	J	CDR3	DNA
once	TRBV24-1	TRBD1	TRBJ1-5	CATSEGQGRNNQPQHF	TGTGCCACCAGTGAGGGACAGGGAAGAAACAATCAGCCCCAGCATTTT
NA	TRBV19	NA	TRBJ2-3	CASSIDRDVSTDTQYF	TGTGCCAGTAGTATAGATCGGGACGTGAGCACAGATACGCAGTATTTT
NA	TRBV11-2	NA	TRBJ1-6	CASSRSEGGYSPLHF	TGTGCCAGCAGCCGCAGTGAGGGGGGATATTCACCCCTCCACTTT
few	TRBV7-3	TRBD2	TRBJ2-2	CASSLKANAAGGLNTGELFF	TGTGCCAGCAGCTTAAAGGCTAACGCGGCGGGAGGCCTGAACACCGGGGAGCTGTTTTTT
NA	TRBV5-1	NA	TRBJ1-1	CASSLGGRTEAFF	TGCGCCAGCAGCTTGGGGGGCCGCACTGAAGCTTTCTTT
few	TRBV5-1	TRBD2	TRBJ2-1	CASSLGGLAGIYNEQFF	TGCGCCAGCAGCTTGGGAGGGCTAGCGGGCATCTACAATGAGCAGTTCTTC
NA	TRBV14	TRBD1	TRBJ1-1	CASSQRKLPGQHDEAFF	TGTGCCAGCAGCCAACGGAAGCTTCCGGGACAGCATGATGAAGCTTTCTTT
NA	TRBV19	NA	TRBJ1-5	CASSAQTGADQPQHF	TGTGCCAGTAGTGCTCAGACAGGTGCTGATCAGCCCCAGCATTTT
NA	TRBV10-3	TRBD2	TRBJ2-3	CAISEGLAGITDTQYF	TGTGCCATCAGTGAAGGACTAGCGGGGATCACAGATACGCAGTATTTT
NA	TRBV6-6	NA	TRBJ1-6	CASRTQGRDNSPLHF	TGTGCCAGCAGGACACAGGGTCGGGATAATTCACCCCTCCACTTT
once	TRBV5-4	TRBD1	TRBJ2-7	CASSRNDRGHRGEQYF	TGTGCCAGCAGCCGGAACGACAGGGGGCATAGGGGGGAGCAGTACTTC
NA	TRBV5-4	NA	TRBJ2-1	CASVNRSSYNEQFF	TGTGCCAGCGTGAACAGGAGCTCCTACAATGAGCAGTTCTTC
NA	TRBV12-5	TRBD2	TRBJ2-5	CASGLAGGGETQYF	TGTGCTAGTGGACTAGCGGGAGGCGGAGAGACCCAGTACTTC
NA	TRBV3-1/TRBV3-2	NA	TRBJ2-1	CASSRYRNEQFF	TGTGCCAGCAGCCGGTACAGGAATGAGCAGTTCTTC
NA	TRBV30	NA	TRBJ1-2	CAWSVFSTSYGYTF	TGTGCCTGGAGTGTGTTCAGCACCAGCTATGGCTACACCTTC
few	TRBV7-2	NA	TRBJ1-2	CASRIDSGDYGYTF	TGTGCCAGCAGAATAGACTCAGGGGACTATGGCTACACCTTC
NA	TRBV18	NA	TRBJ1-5	CASSPHSNQPQHF	TGTGCCAGCTCACCTCATAGCAATCAGCCCCAGCATTTT
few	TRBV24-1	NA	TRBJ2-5	CATAKTGETQYF	TGTGCCACCGCCAAGACAGGAGAGACCCAGTACTTC
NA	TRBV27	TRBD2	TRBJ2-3	CASSLRYPAGGLTDTQYF	TGTGCCAGCAGTTTACGATACCCAGCGGGAGGGCTCACAGATACGCAGTATTTT
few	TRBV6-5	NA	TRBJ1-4	CASSYSGSRDEKLFF	TGTGCCAGCAGTTACTCGGGGTCTCGGGATGAAAAACTGTTTTTT
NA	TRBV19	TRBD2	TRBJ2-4	CASSIGWGDYGKNIQYF	TGTGCCAGTAGTATAGGCTGGGGGGACTATGGCAAAAACATTCAGTACTTC
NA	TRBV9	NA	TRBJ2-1	CASSVDGSYNEQFF	TGTGCCAGCAGCGTAGACGGATCCTACAATGAGCAGTTCTTC
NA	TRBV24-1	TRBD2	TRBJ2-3	CATSAALGSGIQYF	TGTGCCACCAGTGCCGCCCTTGGTAGCGGGATTCAGTATTTT
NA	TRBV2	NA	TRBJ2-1	CASSAPYNEQFF	TGTGCCAGCAGTGCCCCATACAATGAGCAGTTCTTC
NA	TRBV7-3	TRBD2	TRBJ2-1	CASSRAGGYNEQFF	TGTGCCAGCAGCAGAGCGGGGGGGTACAATGAGCAGTTCTTC
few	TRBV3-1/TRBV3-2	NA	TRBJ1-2	CASSHRGLLYGYTF	TGTGCCAGCAGCCATCGAGGGCTCCTCTATGGCTACACCTTC
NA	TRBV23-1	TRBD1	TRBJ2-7	CASDLNSGGGYEQYF	TGCGCCAGCGATCTAAACTCAGGGGGCGGGTACGAGCAGTACTTC
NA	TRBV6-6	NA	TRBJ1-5	CASSREFMGNQPQHF	TGTGCCAGCAGCCGAGAATTCATGGGCAATCAGCCCCAGCATTTT
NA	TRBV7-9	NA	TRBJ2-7	CASSSGQDTNYEQYF	TGTGCCAGCAGCTCCGGCCAGGACACAAACTACGAGCAGTACTTC
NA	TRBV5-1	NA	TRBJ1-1	CASRTANTEAFF	TGCGCCAGCCGGACAGCGAACACTGAAGCTTTCTTT
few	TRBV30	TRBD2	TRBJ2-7	CAWETGLANSYEQYF	TGTGCCTGGGAGACAGGACTAGCGAATTCGTACGAGCAGTACTTC
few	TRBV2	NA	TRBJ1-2	CASRTRLGNEYGYTF	TGTGCCAGCAGGACCCGCTTAGGGAATGAATATGGCTACACCTTC
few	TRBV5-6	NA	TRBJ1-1	CASSITGYTEAFF	TGTGCCAGCAGTATTACAGGGTACACTGAAGCTTTCTTT
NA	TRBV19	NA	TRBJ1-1	CASSPGMNTEAFF	TGTGCCAGTAGCCCAGGCATGAACACTGAAGCTTTCTTT
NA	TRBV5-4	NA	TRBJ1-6	CASRTGQSSPLHF	TGTGCCAGCAGGACCGGACAGAGTTCACCCCTCCACTTT
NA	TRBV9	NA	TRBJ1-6	CASSSRPNSPLHF	TGTGCCAGCAGCTCCCGTCCCAATTCACCCCTCCACTTT
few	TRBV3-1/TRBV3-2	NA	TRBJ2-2	CASRQYRETGELFF	TGTGCCAGCAGGCAATACAGGGAAACCGGGGAGCTGTTTTTT
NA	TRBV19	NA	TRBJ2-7	CASSFNRRNEQYF	TGTGCCAGTAGCTTTAACAGGCGGAACGAGCAGTACTTC
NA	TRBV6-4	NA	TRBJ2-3	CASPPGYF	TGTGCCTCCCCCCCGGGGTATTTT
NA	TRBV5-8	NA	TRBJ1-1	CASSLLRLSNTEAFF	TGTGCCAGCAGCTTGCTTCGGTTAAGTAACACTGAAGCTTTCTTT